The clone carrying this TCR beta chain was counted a few times. The sample comes from a study of blood T cells in healthy people across ages. The CDR3 covers 15 residues. Germline values: CDR1 LGHDT, CDR2 YNNKEL (reference sequence). The germline V and J ends were trimmed by 5 bases and 3 bases, with 16 bases remaining between them. Using a J-beta primer mix together with a sample-barcoded 5' primer, a second PCR was run for about 7 to 12 cycles. One entry per CDR3 protein, called by TCRdb with MiXCR from the 5' RACE reads. Counted here are some 1.5 million distinct CDR3 sequences, roughly 43% occurring once; the ten biggest clones make up around 4%.

This TCR was sampled from a woman under 30 in good health. Sequencing used blood. The V gene is TRBV3-1, the J gene TRBJ1-2; TRBD1 might be the D (6 bases). CDR3 sequence (DNA): TGTGCCAGCAGCTCCACACTGACAGGCGACTATGGCTACACCTTC. Its protein is CASSSTLTGDYGYTF. Complete variable domain (other parts from reference TRBV3-1 and TRBJ1-2): DTAVSQTPKYLVTQMGNDKSIKCEQNLGHDTMYWYKQDSKKFLKIMFSYNNKELIINETVPNRFSPKSPDKAHLNLHINSLELGDSAVYFCASSSTLTGDYGYTFGSGTRLTVV.